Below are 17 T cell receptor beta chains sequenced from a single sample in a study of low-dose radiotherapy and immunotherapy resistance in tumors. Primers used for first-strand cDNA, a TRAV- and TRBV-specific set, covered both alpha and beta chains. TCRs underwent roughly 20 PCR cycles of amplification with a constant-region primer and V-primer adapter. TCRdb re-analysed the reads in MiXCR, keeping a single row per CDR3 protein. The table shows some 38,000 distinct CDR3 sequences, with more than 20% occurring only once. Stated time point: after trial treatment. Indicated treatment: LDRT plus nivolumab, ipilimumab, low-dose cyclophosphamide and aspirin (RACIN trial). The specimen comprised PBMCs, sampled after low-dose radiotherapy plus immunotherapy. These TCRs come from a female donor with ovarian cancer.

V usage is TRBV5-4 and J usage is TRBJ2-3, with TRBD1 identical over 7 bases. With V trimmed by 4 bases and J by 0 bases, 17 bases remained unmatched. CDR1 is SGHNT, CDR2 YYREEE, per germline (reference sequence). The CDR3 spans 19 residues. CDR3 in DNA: TGTGCCAGCAGCAGGGGGCGCAGAGGGGCAGGGGGAAGCACAGATACGCAGTATTTT. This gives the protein CASSRGRRGAGGSTDTQYF.

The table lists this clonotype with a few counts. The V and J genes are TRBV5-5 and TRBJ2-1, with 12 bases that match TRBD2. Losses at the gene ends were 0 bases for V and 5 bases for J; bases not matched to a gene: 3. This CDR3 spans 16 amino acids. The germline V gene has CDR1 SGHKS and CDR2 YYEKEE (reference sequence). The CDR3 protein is CASSLVRTSGNNEQFF. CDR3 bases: TGTGCCAGCAGCTTGGTTCGGACTAGCGGGAACAATGAGCAGTTCTTC.

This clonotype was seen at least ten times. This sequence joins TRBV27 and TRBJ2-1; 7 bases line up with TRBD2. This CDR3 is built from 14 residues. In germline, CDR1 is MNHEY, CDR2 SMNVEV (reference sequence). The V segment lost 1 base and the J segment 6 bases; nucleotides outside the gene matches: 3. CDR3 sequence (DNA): TGTGCCAGCAGTTTATGGACTAGTAGCAATGAGCAGTTCTTC. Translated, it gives CASSLWTSSNEQFF.

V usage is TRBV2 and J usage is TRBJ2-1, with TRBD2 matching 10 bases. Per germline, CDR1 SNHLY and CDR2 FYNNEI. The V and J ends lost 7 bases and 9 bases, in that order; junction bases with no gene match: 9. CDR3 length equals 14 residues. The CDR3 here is CASMGLAGVSEQFF. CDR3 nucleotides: TGTGCCAGCATGGGGCTAGCGGGAGTGAGTGAGCAGTTCTTC.

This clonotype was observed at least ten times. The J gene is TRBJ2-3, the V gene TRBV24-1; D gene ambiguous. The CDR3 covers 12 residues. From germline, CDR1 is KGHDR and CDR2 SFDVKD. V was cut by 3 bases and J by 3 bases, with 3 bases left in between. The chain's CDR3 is CATSDATDTQYF. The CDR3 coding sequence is TGTGCCACCAGTGATGCAACAGATACGCAGTATTTT.

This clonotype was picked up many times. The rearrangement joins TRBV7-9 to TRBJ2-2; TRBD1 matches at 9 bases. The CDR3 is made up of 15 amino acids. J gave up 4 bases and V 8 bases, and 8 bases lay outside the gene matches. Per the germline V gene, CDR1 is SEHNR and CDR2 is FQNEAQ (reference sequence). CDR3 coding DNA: TGTGCCAGCGTGCTTTCGACAGGGGGCACCGGGGAGCTGTTTTTT. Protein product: CASVLSTGGTGELFF.

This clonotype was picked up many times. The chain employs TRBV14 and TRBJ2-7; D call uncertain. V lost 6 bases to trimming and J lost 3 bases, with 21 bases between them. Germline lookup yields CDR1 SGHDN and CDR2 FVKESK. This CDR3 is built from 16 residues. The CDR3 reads CASSNRGSARLYEQYF. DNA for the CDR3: TGTGCCAGCAGTAATAGAGGCAGCGCCCGTCTCTACGAGCAGTACTTC.

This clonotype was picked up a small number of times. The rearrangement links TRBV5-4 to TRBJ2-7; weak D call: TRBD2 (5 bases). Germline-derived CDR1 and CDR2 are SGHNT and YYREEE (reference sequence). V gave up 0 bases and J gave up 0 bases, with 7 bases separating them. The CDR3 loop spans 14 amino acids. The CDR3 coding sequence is TGTGCCAGCAGCTTGGCGAGGGTCTCCTACGAGCAGTACTTC. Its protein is CASSLARVSYEQYF. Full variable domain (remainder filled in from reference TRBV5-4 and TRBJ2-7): ETGVTQSPTHLIKTRGQQVTLRCSSQSGHNTVSWYQQALGQGPQFIFQYYREEENGRGNFPPRFSGLQFPNYSSELNVNALELDDSALYLCASSLARVSYEQYFGPGTRLTVT.

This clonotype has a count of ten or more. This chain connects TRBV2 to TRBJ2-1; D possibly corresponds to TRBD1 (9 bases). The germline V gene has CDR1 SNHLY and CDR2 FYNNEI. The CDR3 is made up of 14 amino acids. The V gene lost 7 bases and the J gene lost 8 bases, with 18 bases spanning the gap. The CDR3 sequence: CASTGGTGRYEQFF. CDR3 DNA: TGTGCCAGCACGGGAGGGACAGGGAGGTATGAGCAGTTCTTC.

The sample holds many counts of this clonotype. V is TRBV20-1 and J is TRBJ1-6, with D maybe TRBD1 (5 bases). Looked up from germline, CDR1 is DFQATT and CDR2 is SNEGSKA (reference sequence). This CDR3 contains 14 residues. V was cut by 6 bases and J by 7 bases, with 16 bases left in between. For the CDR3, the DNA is TGCAGTGCACGCGGGCGGGACGGAAATTCACCCCTCCACTTT. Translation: CSARGRDGNSPLHF.

In nucleotides, the CDR3 is TGTGCCAGCAGTTACTCGAAAGCGGGACAGGTCGAGCAAGAGACCCAGTACTTC. It codes for CASSYSKAGQVEQETQYF. J is TRBJ2-5 and V is TRBV6-6, with D maybe TRBD1 (8 bases). From germline, CDR1 is MNHNY and CDR2 SVGAGI (reference sequence). The CDR3 loop spans 18 amino acids. The V and J ends lost 0 bases and 2 bases respectively, with 19 bases between them.

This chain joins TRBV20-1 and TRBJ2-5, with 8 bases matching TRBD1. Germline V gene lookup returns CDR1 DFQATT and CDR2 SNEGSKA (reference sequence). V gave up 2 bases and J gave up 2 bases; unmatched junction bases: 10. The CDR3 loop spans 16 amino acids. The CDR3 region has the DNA TGCAGTGCTAGACATCCCTACGGGACAGGACAAGAGACCCAGTACTTC. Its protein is CSARHPYGTGQETQYF.

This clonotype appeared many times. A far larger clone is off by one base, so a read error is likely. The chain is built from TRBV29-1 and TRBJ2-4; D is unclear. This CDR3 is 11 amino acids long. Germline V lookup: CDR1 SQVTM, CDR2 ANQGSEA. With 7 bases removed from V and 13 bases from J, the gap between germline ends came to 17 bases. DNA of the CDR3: TGCAGCGAGAGATCCTACAATGAGCAGTACTTC. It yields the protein CSERSYNEQYF.

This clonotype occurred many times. The CDR3 DNA reads as TGCGCCAGCAGCCAAGATGGGTGGCAGGGACCTGAAGCTTTCTTT. This sequence encodes CASSQDGWQGPEAFF. The gene calls are TRBV4-1 and TRBJ1-1; tentative D call: TRBD1 (5 bases). Germline assignment: CDR1 MGHRA and CDR2 YSYEKL. The CDR3 contains 15 residues. Trimming removed 0 bases from V and 6 bases from J, with 14 bases in between.

CDR3 protein: CSVEDGVETQYF. The CDR3 region has the DNA TGCAGCGTTGAAGATGGGGTGGAGACCCAGTACTTC. The chain carries TRBV29-1 and TRBJ2-5; D not certain. V lost 0 bases, J lost 5 bases, and 7 bases lay in between. In germline, CDR1 is SQVTM, CDR2 ANQGSEA. CDR3 length: 12 residues.

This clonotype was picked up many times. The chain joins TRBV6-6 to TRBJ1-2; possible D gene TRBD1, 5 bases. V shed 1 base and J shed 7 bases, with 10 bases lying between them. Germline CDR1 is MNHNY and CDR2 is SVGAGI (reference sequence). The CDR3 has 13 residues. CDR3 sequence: CASSYLQASGYTF. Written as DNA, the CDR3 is TGTGCCAGCAGTTACTTACAGGCTTCTGGCTACACCTTC.

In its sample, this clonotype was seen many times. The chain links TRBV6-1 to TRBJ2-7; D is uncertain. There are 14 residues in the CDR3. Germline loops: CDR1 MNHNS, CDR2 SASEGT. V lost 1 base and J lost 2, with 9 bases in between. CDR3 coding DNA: TGTGCCAGCAGTGAAGGTTACAGCCCCTACGAGCAGTACTTC. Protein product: CASSEGYSPYEQYF.